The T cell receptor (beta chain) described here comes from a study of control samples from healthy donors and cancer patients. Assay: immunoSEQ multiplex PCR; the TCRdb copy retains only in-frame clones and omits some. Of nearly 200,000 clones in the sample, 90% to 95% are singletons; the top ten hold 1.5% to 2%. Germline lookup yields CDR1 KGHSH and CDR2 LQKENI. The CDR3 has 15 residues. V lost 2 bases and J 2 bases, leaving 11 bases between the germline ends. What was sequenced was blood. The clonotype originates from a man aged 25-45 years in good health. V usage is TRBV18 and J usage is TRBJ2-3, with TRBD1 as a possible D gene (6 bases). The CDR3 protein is CASSPGSGHTDTQYF. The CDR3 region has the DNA TGTGCCAGCTCACCAGGATCGGGACACACAGATACGCAGTATTTT.